This TCR beta chain was captured by sequencing in a study of blood T cell repertoires in COVID-19 (dated by TCRdb to 2018 to 2020). Background for the entire study: The collaborator samples originated in the United States, Italy and Spain and spanned the acute and convalescent phases of COVID-19. Samples came from the ongoing ImmuneRACE study (first 160 participants) plus 1,254 subjects from 6 global collaborators. The prospective study material was composed of cDNA or gDNA derived from T cells, B-cell-depleted T cells, or PBMCs. A freely available public database, intended as a resource for researchers studying the immune response to SARS-CoV-2, is where the repertoires were released. Subjects who had been exposed to COVID-19, were actively infected with it, or had recovered from it provided the deeply sampled blood TCRbeta repertoires that made up the dataset. Where available, HLA class I and class II types were obtained from metadata supplied by the sample provider rather than from assay-based typing. Nearly every sample came with metadata listing a de-identified subject ID, COVID-19 status, age in years and sex. What the authors observed across the whole study: The quantity of clinical and demographic metadata differed by source and by participant and was supplied without curation.

The CDR3 covers 16 residues, taking in both the cysteine and the phenylalanine. Of all the DNA, just the CDR3 is kept, 48 bases in frame from base 1. CDR1 and CDR2, per the germline V gene (reference sequence), are SSHAT and FNYEAQ. One collaborating source in Seattle enrolled patients while the patients were actively infected and followed the patients over time throughout the course of disease. Each collaborating institution followed its own protocols to collect whole blood in K2EDTA tubes. For TCRbeta analysis, collaborators shipped samples in one of three forms: frozen whole blood, isolated PBMCs, or DNA extracted from either of those sample types. As for this clone: No cognate antigen has been identified for it. One junction end disagrees with the germline gene, perhaps due to a read error.

TCRbeta CDR3 regions were amplified from genomic DNA using the immunoSEQ Assay, a bias-controlled multiplex PCR. Regarding the original processing steps: Nucleated cell counts per sample were estimated from amplification of reference gene primers within the assay. Sequence reads were collapsed and filtered to measure the absolute abundance of every unique TCRbeta CDR3 rearrangement. For each sample, productive Simpson clonality was calculated as the square root of Simpson's diversity index over productive rearrangements. TCRdb holds this immuneACCESS table with in-frame rearrangements only. Some clones are missing; in checked studies, unresolved V genes explain under half, and the rest has no known cause. The V and J calls and clone size were taken over from that table, and D and trimming were inferred from the DNA. Within this sample are just over 150,000 clones, with 82% of them counted one time only. The top ten hold around 7% of the sample.

The source material was peripheral blood. The sequence came from a woman in her 40s with COVID-19, enrolled during active disease. Recombination connected TRBV7-7 to TRBJ2-1; 9 bases in the junction line up with TRBD1. The DNA is as follows: TGTGCTAGCAGCTTACTAGGGACAGGGCCATACAATGAGCAGTTCTTC. The translation is CASSLLGTGPYNEQFF.